What follows are 3 T cell receptor beta chains derived from one specimen sequenced in a study of cytomegalovirus exposure and HLA in healthy donors. Primers included in the PCR were 60 Vbeta and 13 Jbeta primers. Profiled with immunoSEQ multiplex PCR; TCRdb holds only in-frame clones, not every one. The profile shows 170,000 or so clones, roughly 80% of them singletons. Sample: PBMCs. The receptors originated from a man aged 45 to 65 in good health and CMV-seronegative.

On this clone itself: This CDR3 is also generated by other DNA sequences in the sample. The chain joins TRBV7-8 to TRBJ2-5; 14 bases align to TRBD2. The CDR3 runs 17 residues. Germline V gene lookup returns CDR1 SGHVS and CDR2 FQNEAQ. V lost 5 bases and J lost 7; bases outside the gene matches: 12. Here the CDR3 reads CASSRLAGGPGLGTQYF. The CDR3 region has the DNA TGTGCCAGCAGCCGACTAGCGGGAGGGCCCGGATTGGGGACCCAGTACTTC.

The V gene is TRBV28, the J gene TRBJ2-7, with 9 bases identical to TRBD2. Germline V gives CDR1 MDHEN, CDR2 SYDVKM. Trimming removed 6 bases from V and 3 bases from J; junction bases left unmatched: 15. The CDR3 extends over 17 amino acids. CDR3: CASSPGAAGGNVYEQYF. CDR3 nucleotides: TGTGCCAGCAGCCCCGGGGCCGCGGGAGGGAATGTCTACGAGCAGTACTTC.

For the CDR3, the DNA is TGTGCCAGCAGGCCCGGGGCGGGGGGCTACTACGAGCAGTACTTC. Translation gives CASRPGAGGYYEQYF. The V and J genes are TRBV7-2 and TRBJ2-7, with TRBD2 identical over 8 bases. This CDR3 contains 15 residues. The V gene's germline CDR1 is SGHTA and CDR2 FQGNSA. Trimming took 6 bases from V and 3 from J; bases not matched to a gene: 10.